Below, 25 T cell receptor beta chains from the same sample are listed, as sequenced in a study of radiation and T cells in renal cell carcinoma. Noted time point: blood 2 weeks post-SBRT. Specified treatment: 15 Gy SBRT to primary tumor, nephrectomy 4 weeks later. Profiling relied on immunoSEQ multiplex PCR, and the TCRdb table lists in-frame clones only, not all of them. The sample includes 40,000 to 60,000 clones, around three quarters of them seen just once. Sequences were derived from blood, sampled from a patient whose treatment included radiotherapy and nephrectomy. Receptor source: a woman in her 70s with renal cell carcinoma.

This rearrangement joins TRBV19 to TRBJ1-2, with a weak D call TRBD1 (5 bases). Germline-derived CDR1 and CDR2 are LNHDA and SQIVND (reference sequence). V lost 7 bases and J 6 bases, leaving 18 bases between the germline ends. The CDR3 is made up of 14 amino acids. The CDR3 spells CASKEKNRNHGYTF. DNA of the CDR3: TGTGCCAGTAAGGAGAAAAACAGGAACCATGGCTACACCTTC.

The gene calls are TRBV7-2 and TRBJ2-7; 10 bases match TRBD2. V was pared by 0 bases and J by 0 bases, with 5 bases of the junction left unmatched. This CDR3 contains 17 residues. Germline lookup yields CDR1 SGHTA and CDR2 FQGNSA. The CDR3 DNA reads TGTGCCAGCAGCTTAGCAGGAACTAGCGGGGCCTCCTACGAGCAGTACTTC. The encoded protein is CASSLAGTSGASYEQYF.

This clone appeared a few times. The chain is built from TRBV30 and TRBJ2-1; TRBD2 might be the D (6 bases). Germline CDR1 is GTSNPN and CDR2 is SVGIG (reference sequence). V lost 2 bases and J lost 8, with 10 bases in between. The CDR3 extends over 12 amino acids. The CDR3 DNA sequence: TGTGCCTGGAGTTGGAGGGGCCATGAGCAGTTCTTC. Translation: CAWSWRGHEQFF.

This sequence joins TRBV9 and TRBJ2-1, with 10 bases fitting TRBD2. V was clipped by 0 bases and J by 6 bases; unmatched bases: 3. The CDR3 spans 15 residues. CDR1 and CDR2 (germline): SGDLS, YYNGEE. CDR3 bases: TGTGCCAGCAGCGTAGGGACTAGCGGCTCCAATGAGCAGTTCTTC. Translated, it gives CASSVGTSGSNEQFF.

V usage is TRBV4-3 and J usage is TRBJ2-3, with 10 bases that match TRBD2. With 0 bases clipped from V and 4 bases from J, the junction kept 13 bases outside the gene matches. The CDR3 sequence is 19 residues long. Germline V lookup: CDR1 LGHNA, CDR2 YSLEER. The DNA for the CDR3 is TGCGCCAGCAGCCAAGAGGATAGCGGGAGGTTTTGGGGCGCAGATACGCAGTATTTT. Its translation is CASSQEDSGRFWGADTQYF.

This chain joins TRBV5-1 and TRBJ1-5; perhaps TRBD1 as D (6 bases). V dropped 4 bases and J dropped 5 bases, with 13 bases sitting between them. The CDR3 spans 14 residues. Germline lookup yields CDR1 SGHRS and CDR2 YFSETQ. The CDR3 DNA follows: TGCGCCAGCAGCCTTACCGGGGGCCATCAGCCCCAGCATTTT. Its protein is CASSLTGGHQPQHF.

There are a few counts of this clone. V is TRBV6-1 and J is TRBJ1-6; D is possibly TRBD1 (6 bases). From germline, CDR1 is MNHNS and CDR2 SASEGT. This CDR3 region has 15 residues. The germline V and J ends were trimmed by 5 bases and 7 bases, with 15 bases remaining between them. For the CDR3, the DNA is TGTGCCAGCAGTTCCCGACAGGCAGACAATTCACCCCTCCACTTT. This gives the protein CASSSRQADNSPLHF.

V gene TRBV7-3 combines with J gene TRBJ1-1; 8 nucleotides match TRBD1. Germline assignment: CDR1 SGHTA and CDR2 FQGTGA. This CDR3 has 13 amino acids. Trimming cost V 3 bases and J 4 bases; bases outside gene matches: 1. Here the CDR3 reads CASSLQGATEAFF. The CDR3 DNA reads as TGTGCCAGCAGCTTGCAGGGGGCCACTGAAGCTTTCTTT.

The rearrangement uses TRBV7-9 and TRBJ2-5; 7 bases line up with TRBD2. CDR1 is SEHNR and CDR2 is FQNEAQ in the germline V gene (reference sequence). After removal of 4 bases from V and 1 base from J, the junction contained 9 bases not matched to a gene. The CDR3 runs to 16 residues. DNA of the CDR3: TGTGCCAGCAGCTCCCGTCGGGGGGTATCCCAAGAGACCCAGTACTTC. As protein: CASSSRRGVSQETQYF.

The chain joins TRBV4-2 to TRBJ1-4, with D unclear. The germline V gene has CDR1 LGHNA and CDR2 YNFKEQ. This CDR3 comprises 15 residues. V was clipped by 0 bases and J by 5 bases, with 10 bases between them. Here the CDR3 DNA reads TGTGCCAGCAGCCAAGATTTGACGGCAAATGAAAAACTGTTTTTT. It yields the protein CASSQDLTANEKLFF.

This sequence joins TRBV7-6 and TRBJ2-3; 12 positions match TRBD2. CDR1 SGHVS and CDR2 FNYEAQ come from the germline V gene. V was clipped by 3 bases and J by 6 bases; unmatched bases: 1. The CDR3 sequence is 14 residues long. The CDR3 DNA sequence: TGTGCCAGCAGCTTGACTAGCGGGAGTGATACGCAGTATTTT. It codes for CASSLTSGSDTQYF.

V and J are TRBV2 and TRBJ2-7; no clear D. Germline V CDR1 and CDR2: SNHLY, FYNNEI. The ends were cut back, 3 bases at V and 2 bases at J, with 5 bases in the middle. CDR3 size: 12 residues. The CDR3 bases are TGTGCCAGCAGTGAGGGTCCCTACGAGCAGTACTTC. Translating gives CASSEGPYEQYF.

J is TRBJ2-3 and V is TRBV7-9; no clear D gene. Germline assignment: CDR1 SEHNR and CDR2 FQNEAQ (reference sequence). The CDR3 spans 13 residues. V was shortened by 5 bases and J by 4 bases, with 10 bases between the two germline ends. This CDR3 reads CASSTSSADTQYF. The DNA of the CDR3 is TGTGCCAGCAGCACCTCGTCGGCAGATACGCAGTATTTT.

As DNA, the CDR3 is TGTGCCAGCAGTTACACCGACAGTATTCGCGAAAAACTGTTTTTT. Encoded protein: CASSYTDSIREKLFF. The genes are TRBV6-5 and TRBJ1-4; perhaps TRBD1 as D (5 bases). Germline-derived CDR1 and CDR2 are MNHEY and SVGAGI. This CDR3 comprises 15 residues. V lost 2 bases to trimming and J lost 8 bases, with 15 bases between them.

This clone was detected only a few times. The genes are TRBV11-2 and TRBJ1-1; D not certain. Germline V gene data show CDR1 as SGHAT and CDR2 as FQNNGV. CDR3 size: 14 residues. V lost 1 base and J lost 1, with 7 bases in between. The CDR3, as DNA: TGTGCCAGCAGCTTAGCGTCCTGGAACACTGAAGCTTTCTTT. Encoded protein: CASSLASWNTEAFF.

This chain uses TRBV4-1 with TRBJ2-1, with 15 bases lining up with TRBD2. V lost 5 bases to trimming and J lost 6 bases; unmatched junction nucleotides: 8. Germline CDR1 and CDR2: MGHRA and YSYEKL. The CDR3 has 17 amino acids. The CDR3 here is CASSKGLAGGPSNEQFF. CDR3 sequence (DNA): TGCGCCAGCAGCAAGGGACTAGCGGGAGGACCGAGCAATGAGCAGTTCTTC.

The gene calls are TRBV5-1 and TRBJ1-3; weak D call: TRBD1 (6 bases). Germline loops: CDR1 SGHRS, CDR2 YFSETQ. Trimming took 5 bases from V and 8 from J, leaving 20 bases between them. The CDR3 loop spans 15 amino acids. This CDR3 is CASSPSGGRGDTIYF. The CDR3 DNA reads TGCGCCAGCAGTCCGAGTGGGGGCAGAGGGGACACCATATATTTT.

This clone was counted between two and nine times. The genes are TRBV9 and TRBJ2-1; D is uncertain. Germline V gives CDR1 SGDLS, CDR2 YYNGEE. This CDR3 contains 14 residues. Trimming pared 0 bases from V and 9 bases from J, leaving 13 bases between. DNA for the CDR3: TGTGCCAGCAGCGTAGAACCGGGCTCCGGTGAGCAGTTCTTC. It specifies CASSVEPGSGEQFF.

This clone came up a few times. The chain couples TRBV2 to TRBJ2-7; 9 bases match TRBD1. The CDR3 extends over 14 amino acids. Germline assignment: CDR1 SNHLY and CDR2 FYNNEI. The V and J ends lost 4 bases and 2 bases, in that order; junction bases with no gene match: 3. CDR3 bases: TGTGCCAGCAGTGTACAGGGGGCCGCCTACGAGCAGTACTTC. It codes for CASSVQGAAYEQYF.

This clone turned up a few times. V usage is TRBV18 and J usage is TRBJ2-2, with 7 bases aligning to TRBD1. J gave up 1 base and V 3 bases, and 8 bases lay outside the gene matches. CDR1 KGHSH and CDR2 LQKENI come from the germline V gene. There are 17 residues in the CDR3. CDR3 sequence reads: CASSPMAGTVNTGELFF. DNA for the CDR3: TGTGCCAGCTCACCGATGGCCGGGACAGTGAACACCGGGGAGCTGTTTTTT.

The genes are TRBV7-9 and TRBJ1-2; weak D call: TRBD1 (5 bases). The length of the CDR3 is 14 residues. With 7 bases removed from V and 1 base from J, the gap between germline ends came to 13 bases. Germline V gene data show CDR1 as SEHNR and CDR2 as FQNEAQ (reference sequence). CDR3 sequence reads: CASTLGGVNYGYTF. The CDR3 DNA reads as TGTGCCAGCACTCTGGGGGGTGTTAACTATGGCTACACCTTC.

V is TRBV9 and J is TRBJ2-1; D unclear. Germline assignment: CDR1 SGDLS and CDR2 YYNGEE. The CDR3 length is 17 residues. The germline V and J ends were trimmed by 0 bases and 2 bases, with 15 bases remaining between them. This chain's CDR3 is CASSVGRLVQTYNEQFF. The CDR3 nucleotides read TGTGCCAGCAGCGTAGGACGGCTAGTGCAAACCTACAATGAGCAGTTCTTC.

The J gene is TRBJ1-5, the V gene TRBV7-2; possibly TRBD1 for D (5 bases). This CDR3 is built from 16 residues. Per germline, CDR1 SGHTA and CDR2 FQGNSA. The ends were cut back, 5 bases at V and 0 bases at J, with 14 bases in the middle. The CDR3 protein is CASSPGHGYSNQPQHF. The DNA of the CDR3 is TGTGCCAGCAGCCCCGGACACGGATATAGCAATCAGCCCCAGCATTTT.

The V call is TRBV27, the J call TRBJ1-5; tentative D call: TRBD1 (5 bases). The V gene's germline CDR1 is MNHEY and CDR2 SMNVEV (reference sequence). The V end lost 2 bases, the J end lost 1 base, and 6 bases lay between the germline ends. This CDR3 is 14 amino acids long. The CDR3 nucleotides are TGTGCCAGCAGTTTAGGGGCCAGCAATCAGCCCCAGCATTTT. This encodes CASSLGASNQPQHF.

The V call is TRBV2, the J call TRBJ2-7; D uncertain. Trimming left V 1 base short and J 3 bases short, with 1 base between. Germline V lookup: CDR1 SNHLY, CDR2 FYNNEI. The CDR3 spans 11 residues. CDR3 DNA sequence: TGTGCCAGCAGTGAAGGCTACGAGCAGTACTTC. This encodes CASSEGYEQYF. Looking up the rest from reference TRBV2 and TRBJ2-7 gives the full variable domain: EPEVTQTPSHQVTQMGQEVILRCVPISNHLYFYWYRQILGQKVEFLVSFYNNEISEKSEIFDDQFSVERPDGSNFTLKIRSTKLEDSAMYFCASSEGYEQYFGPGTRLTVT.